This paragraph reports one T cell receptor (beta chain). What antigen it recognizes has not been identified. No qualities accompany the bases; no much larger clone lies one base away. The CDR3, from cysteine to phenylalanine, totals 17 residues. The only DNA kept is the CDR3, 51 bases in frame from the first base. The germline V gene (reference sequence) provides CDR1 SEHNR and CDR2 FQNEAQ. Unmatched junction bases come to 10, with V trimmed by 5 bases and J by 2 bases. The record originates from a study of cytomegalovirus exposure and HLA in healthy donors (dated by TCRdb to about 2017). Describing the broader study: An earlier analysis of under 600 of the donors reported 276 Gb of sequence data and some 100 million unique TCR beta sequences from 150 million to 200 million T cells. The study aimed to test whether signatures of past pathogen exposure could be identified by cataloging public T cell receptors. Every discovery cohort repertoire had been produced on one sequencing platform. Among 398 genotyped donors of the cohort, an average of around 240,000 unique TCR beta nucleotide sequences was sequenced per donor, of which about 19% were non-productive. An early release covering about 600 HLA-typed donors comprised 250 to 350 gigabases of sequencing data and tens of millions of unique TCR sequences. About 5 DR-DQ haplotypes were handled as single units for association and clustering, since linkage in the cohort was strong. A later analysis re-examined previously published TCR beta repertoires from about 700 donors and added high-resolution HLA genotyping to investigate patterns of TCR occurrence. The T cell repertoires of 666 subjects were profiled by immunosequencing and related to cytomegalovirus serostatus. HLA typing covered class I and class II loci at four-digit resolution. Typing coverage differed by locus: A, B, C, DRB1 and DQB1 were typed in about 620-630 donors, DQA1 in 500 to 550, DPA1 in 600 to 610, and DPB1 in approximately 450. To predict cytomegalovirus infection status, the study brought together high-throughput TCR immunosequencing, statistical association of individual TCRs with disease status, and machine learning. A separate validation cohort of some 130 different subjects was used in addition to the 666-subject first cohort. Alongside the repertoire data, information on donor age, sex, ethnicity and CMV serostatus was compiled. In the later analysis, no new phenotypic data were used to find candidate immune exposures; instead, reliance was placed on TCR beta sequences and their occurrence across donors. An earlier analysis of 587 of the donors used high-throughput TCR beta sequencing to judge whether each TCR beta V gene segment behaved as functional or pseudogenic. The genetic ancestry cluster associated with self-reported Caucasian donors included over 65% of the roughly 400 genotyped donors. A later genetic analysis took genome-wide SNP genotypes for about three fifths of the roughly 700 donors and used that subset as a discovery cohort.

Receptor libraries were prepared by the immunoSEQ multiplex PCR assay. For the multiplex PCR, a mixture combining 60 forward primers for TCR Vbeta segments and 13 reverse primers for TCR Jbeta segments was used. A multiplex PCR assay on genomic DNA amplified the CDR3 region of rearranged TCR beta genes. The Illumina HiSeq System was used to sequence the amplified TCR beta libraries as 87-base-pair reads. The authors processed their data as follows. In a later analysis, some 80 million unique TCR beta chains were counted across the approximately 670 repertoires, and about 10 million of these chains were shared by at least two donors. To remove PCR and sequencing errors, raw reads were error-corrected and collapsed into unique sequences using a nearest-neighbor algorithm that merged closely related sequences. CDR3 sequences were aligned to IMGT reference sequences to assign V, D and J gene segments. For a sequence to be retained, a match of at least six nucleotides to both a V gene segment and a J gene segment was required. A rearrangement counted as productive if the CDR3 had no stop codons and remained in frame with V and J, and every other rearrangement counted as non-productive. Following IMGT convention, CDR3 was defined as the stretch from the second conserved V-encoded cysteine up to the conserved J-encoded phenylalanine. The earlier analysis of approximately 590 of the donors excluded any sequence lacking an unambiguous match to a single V gene segment. In an earlier analysis of 587 of the donors, V segments were called functional above 56.7% productive rearrangements and were called segregating when the between-donor standard deviation exceeded 5%. A statistical classification framework was built for diagnosing cytomegalovirus status from the catalog of TCR beta chain sequences. V and J gene assignment, in a later analysis, came from comparing TCR nucleotide sequences with IMGT/GENE-DB human TR gene sequences. Using the TCRdist pipeline, a later analysis assigned CDR3 sequences along with most-parsimonious VDJ recombination scenarios. A later analysis defined each TCR beta chain by its CDR3 amino acid sequence plus V-gene family, and excluded reads lacking a unique V-gene family. In a later analysis, 450 to 600 highly shared, low-generation-probability nucleotide sequences were removed to address suspected cross-contamination and a sequencing artifact. A later analysis calculated a clonal expansion index for each public chain from normalized within-repertoire ranks of inferred template counts. In a later analysis, generation probabilities were computed using a VDJ recombination model fitted to out-of-frame rearrangements, and the results were checked against IGoR. A later analysis scored TCR-TCR, TCR-HLA and TCR-CMV co-occurrence with hypergeometric tests, applying a repertoire-size bias correction to TCR pairs. In a later analysis, false discovery rates were estimated by permuting HLA or CMV assignments 20 times. In a later analysis, co-occurring TCRs were grouped with DBSCAN, and TCRdist sequence similarity was added when clustering was performed within HLA-allele-positive subsets. Co-occurrence clustering excluded repertoires with fewer than 30,000 or more than 120,000 public chains, plus five with anomalous nucleotide sharing. TCRdb provides this immuneACCESS table in a form limited to in-frame rearrangements. Some clones are lacking; in checked studies, under half of them reflect an unresolved V gene, and why the rest are absent is not known. That table supplies the V and J calls and clone size; D and trimming were determined from the DNA. The sample data list some 140,000 clones, and approximately 80% of these were observed just once. Approximately 8.3% of the sample is held by the ten biggest clonotypes.

Results and caveats for the whole study, not just this receptor: The cohort was sequenced for TCR beta chains only, and without alpha or paired-chain data the features that could be detected were limited. A later genetic analysis associated a missense DCLRE1C variant with V-gene and J-gene trimming of TCR beta chains, and an independent cohort replicated the association. A later genetic analysis reported fewer N-insertions in productive TCRs among donors in an Asian-associated ancestry cluster than the roughly 620-donor mean. The 87-base-pair reads could not distinguish some IMGT-functional V segments, including TRBV6-2 and TRBV6-3, so those segments were excluded. Strong co-occurrence of HLA alleles, especially DR and DQ, made assigning TCR associations to individual alleles difficult. The classifier was reported to diagnose cytomegalovirus status with high specificity and sensitivity in both the original and validation cohorts. In a later analysis, HLA-associated TCR beta chains showed more clonal expansion and lower generation probabilities than non-associated chains that were equally common. A later analysis found that TCR association rates varied across HLA loci, with DRB1 alleles showing the most associated TCRs and HLA-C alleles the fewest. A further reported finding was that TCR beta sequences accurately predicted the HLA-A and HLA-B alleles for most subjects in the first cohort. Because counts were too low, seventeen rarely observed V segments, including chromosome 9 orphons, were left out of the earlier analysis of about 620 of the donors. A few of the identified cytomegalovirus-associated TCR beta chains were confirmed in vitro to be specific for cytomegalovirus antigens. The study listed around 160 TCR beta chains as associated with cytomegalovirus. According to the authors, the approach could potentially be generalized to other disease states and immunological phenotypes. CMV serostatus was the only immune exposure information available for the cohort. The sequencing pipeline was judged likely to have produced a cluster of highly shared sequence variants as a technical artifact. Across donors, most TCR sequences were observed very rarely, whereas some public TCRs were present in many individuals. In an earlier analysis of fewer than 700 of the donors, most TCR beta V segments appeared in productive rearrangements about 90% or about 30% of the time, broadly matching IMGT annotations. Roughly uniform sequencing depth across donors was assumed in presence/absence analyses, although this assumption may not hold. Correlated functional status among segregating V segments might be attributable to linkage disequilibrium, but an unknown experimental factor could not be ruled out. HLA typing was unavailable for some donors at each locus, so association tests used only the typed subset. A later analysis associated some 17,000 TCR beta sequences with specific HLA alleles at a false discovery rate of 0.05. A later analysis found that most CMV-associated TCR beta chains appeared HLA-restricted, with HLA associations seemingly driven largely by CMV exposure. A later analysis reported that several top co-occurrence clusters appeared linked to parvovirus B19, influenza, CMV and Epstein-Barr virus.

The cohort comprised 710 or so healthy bone marrow donors. At the time of sampling, every cohort member was nominally healthy, though immune exposures that went unrecorded were likely present. The donor tested CMV seropositive, placing the donor among the 289 seropositive members of the cohort. A peripheral blood sample was provided by each donor, and peripheral blood mononuclear cells were used for TCR beta sequencing. Genomic DNA extraction from the blood cell samples was performed with the Qiagen DNeasy Blood Extraction Kit. The rearranged segments are TRBV7-9 and TRBJ2-3, with TRBD1 matching 10 junction bases. The sample taken for sequencing was PBMCs. The receptor was isolated from a woman between 45 and 60 years old in good health and CMV-seropositive. The CDR3 region has the sequence CASSLGTGETFTDTQYF. The DNA is as follows: TGTGCCAGCAGCCTAGGGACAGGGGAGACCTTCACAGATACGCAGTATTTT.